This T cell receptor (beta chain) was profiled in a study of control samples from healthy donors and cancer patients. Assay used: immunoSEQ multiplex PCR; TCRdb lists only in-frame clones, some missing. The sample records some 150,000 clones, roughly 89% being singletons. CDR3 size: 13 residues. With 7 bases removed from V and 2 bases from J, the gap between germline ends came to 11 bases. Germline CDR1 and CDR2: MNHEY and SVGAGI. Sequenced input: blood. V gene TRBV6-5 combines with J gene TRBJ1-2; D call uncertain. This TCR derives from a woman between 25 and 40 years old in good health. CDR3 DNA: TGTGCCAGCAAAAAGAGGGAAAACTATGGCTACACCTTC. Translating gives CASKKRENYGYTF.